Presented here are 10 T cell receptor beta chains from one specimen sequenced in a study of blood T cell repertoires in COVID-19. Clones were read by immunoSEQ multiplex PCR, and TCRdb kept only the in-frame ones, dropping some. The sample has about 220,000 clones; almost 85% are singletons. Sequenced input: peripheral blood. The source of these receptors is a woman aged 65 to 85 with COVID-19, enrolled during active disease.

V usage is TRBV6-2 or TRBV6-3 and J usage is TRBJ2-7; D possibly corresponds to TRBD2 (6 bases). Per germline, CDR1 MNHEY and CDR2 SVGEGT. The CDR3 spans 16 residues. The ends were cut back, 2 bases at V and 2 bases at J, with 16 bases in the middle. CDR3 loop: CASSYPGASETYEQYF. CDR3 coding DNA: TGTGCCAGCAGTTACCCTGGGGCTAGCGAGACCTACGAGCAGTACTTC.

This chain joins TRBV29-1 and TRBJ1-1; 8 bases line up with TRBD1. Germline V lookup: CDR1 SQVTM, CDR2 ANQGSEA. The CDR3 is 14 residues long. Unmatched junction bases numbered 9, after V lost 2 bases and J lost 7 bases. The CDR3 here is CSVEPSDRGHEAFF. The CDR3 coding sequence is TGCAGCGTTGAACCTTCTGACAGGGGCCATGAAGCTTTCTTT. Supplemented by reference TRBV29-1 and TRBJ1-1, the full variable domain reads SAVISQKPSRDICQRGTSLTIQCQVDSQVTMMFWYRQQPGQSLTLIATANQGSEATYESGFVIDKFPISRPNLTFSTLTVSNMSPEDSSIYLCSVEPSDRGHEAFFGQGTRLTVV.

The chain employs TRBV27 and TRBJ1-1; a possible D gene is TRBD1 (5 bases). Germline V gene data show CDR1 as MNHEY and CDR2 as SMNVEV (reference sequence). The CDR3 has 13 residues. The ends were cut back, 5 bases at V and 5 bases at J, with 12 bases in the middle. The CDR3 protein is CASSVEGRTEAFF. In DNA, the CDR3 is TGTGCCAGCAGTGTGGAGGGGAGGACTGAAGCTTTCTTT.

J is TRBJ2-3 and V is TRBV5-4; TRBD2 might be the D (6 bases). V was cut by 2 bases and J by 6 bases, with 16 bases left in between. The CDR3 is made up of 15 amino acids. Germline V gives CDR1 SGHNT, CDR2 YYREEE (reference sequence). CDR3: CASSFFGSKGDTQYF. CDR3 DNA sequence: TGTGCCAGCAGCTTTTTCGGGAGTAAAGGTGATACGCAGTATTTT.

The chain is built from TRBV4-3 and TRBJ2-1, with a tentative D call TRBD2 (5 bases). V lost 3 bases to trimming and J lost 7 bases, with 10 bases between them. Germline V gives CDR1 LGHNA, CDR2 YSLEER. This CDR3 has 13 amino acids. CDR3 nucleotides: TGCGCCAGCAGCCATCCTAGCCGGAATGAGCAGTTCTTC. It encodes CASSHPSRNEQFF.

The rearrangement links TRBV5-1 to TRBJ1-2; the D is unclear. V shed 3 bases and J shed 2 bases, with 11 bases lying between them. Germline loops: CDR1 SGHRS, CDR2 YFSETQ. This CDR3 region has 14 residues. The CDR3 here is CASSSTEINYGYTF. DNA of the CDR3: TGCGCCAGCAGCTCCACAGAGATCAACTATGGCTACACCTTC. The whole variable domain, remainder taken from reference TRBV5-1 and TRBJ1-2, is KAGVTQTPRYLIKTRGQQVTLSCSPISGHRSVSWYQQTPGQGLQFLFEYFSETQRNKGNFPGRFSGRQFSNSRSEMNVSTLELGDSALYLCASSSTEINYGYTFGSGTRLTVV.

The V and J genes are TRBV5-1 and TRBJ2-5; 11 bases align to TRBD2. This CDR3 is 14 amino acids long. The V segment lost 2 bases and the J segment 5 bases; nucleotides outside the gene matches: 2. Germline V gives CDR1 SGHRS, CDR2 YFSETQ. The CDR3 loop is CASSFSGGVETQYF. As DNA, the CDR3 is TGCGCCAGCAGCTTTAGCGGGGGGGTGGAGACCCAGTACTTC.

This chain uses TRBV11-3 with TRBJ1-2; the match to TRBD1 covers 8 bases. V was clipped by 5 bases and J by 7 bases; unmatched bases: 12. The CDR3 consists of 15 residues. Per germline, CDR1 SGHNT and CDR2 YENEEA. The CDR3 loop reads CASSAQTGAWGGYTF. The CDR3 bases are TGTGCCAGCAGCGCACAGACAGGGGCTTGGGGTGGCTACACCTTC.

The chain couples TRBV7-9 to TRBJ1-1; D is unclear. The CDR3 is made up of 12 amino acids. V dropped 5 bases and J dropped 7 bases, with 11 bases sitting between them. CDR1 and CDR2 (germline): SEHNR, FQNEAQ (reference sequence). The chain's CDR3 is CASSHSVSEAFF. The CDR3 DNA reads TGTGCCAGCAGCCACTCCGTAAGTGAAGCTTTCTTT. Filled out from reference TRBV7-9 and TRBJ1-1, the complete variable domain reads DTGVSQNPRHKITKRGQNVTFRCDPISEHNRLYWYRQTLGQGPEFLTYFQNEAQLEKSRLLSDRFSAERPKGSFSTLEIQRTEQGDSAMYLCASSHSVSEAFFGQGTRLTVV.

This clone was seen at least ten times. The CDR3 DNA reads TGTGCCAGCAACCCTAGGGGGCGCGGGAGGGCCCACGAGCAGTACTTC. Its translation: CASNPRGRGRAHEQYF. The V gene is TRBV6-2 or TRBV6-3, the J gene TRBJ2-7, with 9 positions matching TRBD2. This CDR3 spans 16 amino acids. Germline CDR1 and CDR2: MNHEY and SVGEGT. Trimming at V came to 7 bases and at J to 5 bases, leaving 15 bases not matched to a gene.